These 9 T cell receptor beta chains were sequenced from one sample in a study of CDR3 diversity in severe acne. TCRdb analysed the PCR reads with MiXCR anew, one entry per CDR3 protein. The data hold around 91,000 distinct CDR3 sequences, with 45% to 55% observed a single time. Source material: blood. Receptors originate from a male donor in good health, without acne.

This clonotype was seen ten or more times. V is TRBV2 and J is TRBJ1-1; D ambiguous. Germline CDR1 and CDR2: SNHLY and FYNNEI. V lost 8 bases to trimming and J lost 0 bases, with 7 bases between them. CDR3 length: 12 residues. The CDR3 DNA reads as TGTGCCAGCGGAAAGATGAACACTGAAGCTTTCTTT. As protein: CASGKMNTEAFF.

The chain recombines TRBV7-9 with TRBJ1-1; a possible D gene is TRBD1 (5 bases). CDR1 is SEHNR, CDR2 FQNEAQ, per germline (reference sequence). The CDR3 is made up of 14 amino acids. V was shortened by 1 base and J by 10 bases, with 16 bases between the two germline ends. The CDR3 sequence: CASSLGSQGLGAFF. In DNA form, the CDR3 reads TGTGCCAGCAGCTTAGGATCCCAGGGCTTGGGAGCTTTCTTT. The full variable domain, its missing parts supplied by reference TRBV7-9 and TRBJ1-1, is DTGVSQNPRHKITKRGQNVTFRCDPISEHNRLYWYRQTLGQGPEFLTYFQNEAQLEKSRLLSDRFSAERPKGSFSTLEIQRTEQGDSAMYLCASSLGSQGLGAFFGQGTRLTVV.

This clonotype came up a few times. The genes are TRBV6-1 and TRBJ2-7; possibly TRBD1 for D (6 bases). The V gene's germline CDR1 is MNHNS and CDR2 SASEGT. V lost 5 bases to trimming and J lost 4 bases, with 12 bases between them. The CDR3 loop spans 13 amino acids. CDR3 nucleotides: TGTGCCAGCAGTTACGGACAGAATTACGAGCAGTACTTC. This gives the protein CASSYGQNYEQYF.

The V gene is TRBV18, the J gene TRBJ1-3; possibly TRBD1 for D (5 bases). Germline CDR1 is KGHSH and CDR2 is LQKENI. This CDR3 contains 16 residues. V dropped 0 bases and J dropped 0 bases, with 9 bases sitting between them. The CDR3 nucleotides read TGTGCCAGCTCACCACCCGCAGGGACCTCTGGAAACACCATATATTTT. Its translation is CASSPPAGTSGNTIYF.

This clonotype was counted at least ten times. The rearrangement joins TRBV25-1 to TRBJ2-7; TRBD1 agrees at 7 bases. This CDR3 spans 16 amino acids. Germline lookup yields CDR1 MGHDK and CDR2 SYGVNS. J gave up 1 base and V 6 bases, and 12 bases lay outside the gene matches. The CDR3 protein is CASSVLRDSASYEQYF. In DNA, the CDR3 is TGTGCCAGCAGCGTCCTCCGGGACAGCGCATCCTACGAGCAGTACTTC.

J is TRBJ1-1 and V is TRBV6-5; possibly TRBD1 for D (6 bases). The CDR3 totals 14 residues. V lost 4 bases and J 1 base, leaving 10 bases between the germline ends. From germline, CDR1 is MNHEY and CDR2 SVGAGI. The DNA for the CDR3 is TGTGCCAGCAGTTCTAAGACAGGGAACACTGAAGCTTTCTTT. Translating gives CASSSKTGNTEAFF.

The chain couples TRBV3-1 to TRBJ1-1; D is unresolved. Per germline, CDR1 LGHDT and CDR2 YNNKEL (reference sequence). The CDR3 loop spans 14 amino acids. Trimming removed 4 bases from V and 4 bases from J, with 13 bases in between. CDR3 DNA: TGTGCCAGCAGCCGCGGGGAAGGGAGCACTGAAGCTTTCTTT. This codes for CASSRGEGSTEAFF.

As concerns this clonotype: Relative to the germline gene, one junction end is altered; a read error may explain this. The chain links TRBV5-4 to TRBJ2-5; 11 nucleotides line up with TRBD2. CDR1 is SGHNT and CDR2 is YYREEE in the germline V gene (reference sequence). The CDR3 totals 14 residues. The CDR3 region is CASGTSGLQEAQYF. In DNA, the CDR3 is TGTGCCAGCGGGACTAGCGGACTCCAAGAGGCCCAGTACTTC.

This clonotype was observed at least ten times. V and J are TRBV10-3 and TRBJ1-2; TRBD1 agrees at 8 bases. The CDR3 has 13 residues. Trimming removed 6 bases from V and 3 bases from J; junction bases left unmatched: 3. Germline CDR1 ENHRY, CDR2 SYGVKD. CDR3 nucleotides: TGTGCCATCAGACAGGACAGGGACTATGGCTACACCTTC. Protein: CAIRQDRDYGYTF.